One sample yielded the 15 T cell receptor beta chains listed below, sequenced in a study of T-cell memory formation after mild COVID-19. TCRdb ran MiXCR on the 5' RACE reads and lists one entry per CDR3 protein. The sample includes about 200,000 distinct CDR3 sequences, over 9% of them seen just once. The sequenced material came from PBMCs or a T cell subset sorted from them (not recorded which). The receptors were gathered from a man younger than 35 who had mild COVID-19 (a few samples of this study predate the infection). Cell type and time point are not known.

The chain combines TRBV12-3 or TRBV12-4 with TRBJ2-6; D not certain. This CDR3 spans 14 amino acids. The V and J ends lost 7 bases and 0 bases respectively, with 7 bases between them. The CDR3 loop is CASTAPSGANVLTF. The CDR3 DNA follows: TGTGCCAGCACCGCTCCCTCTGGGGCCAACGTCCTGACTTTC.

Regarding this clonotype: Germline and junction disagree at one end, which may indicate a read error. This chain links TRBV11-2 with TRBJ2-2; D unresolved. Per the germline V gene, CDR1 is SGHAT and CDR2 is FQNNGV. The CDR3 totals 12 residues. The CDR3, as DNA: TGTGCCAGCAGCTTTAATACCGAGGAGCTGTTTTTT. Encoded protein: CASSFNTEELFF.

This rearrangement joins TRBV29-1 to TRBJ2-5; D is perhaps TRBD1 (8 bases). Germline loops: CDR1 SQVTM, CDR2 ANQGSEA. The ends were cut back, 4 bases at V and 5 bases at J, with 14 bases in the middle. CDR3 length equals 13 residues. CDR3 nucleotides: TGCAGCGTTGGGCACAGGGGGGGGGAGACCCAGTACTTC. Translation: CSVGHRGGETQYF.

V gene TRBV11-1 combines with J gene TRBJ2-3; a possible D gene is TRBD2 (7 bases). The germline gives CDR1 SGHAT, CDR2 FQDESV (reference sequence). The ends were cut back, 5 bases at V and 4 bases at J, with 19 bases in the middle. This CDR3 contains 16 residues. The CDR3 here is CASSHVGGGLADTQYF. For the CDR3, the DNA is TGTGCCAGCAGCCACGTGGGGGGGGGCCTCGCAGATACGCAGTATTTT.

This clonotype was found a few times. The chain joins TRBV7-2 to TRBJ1-1; a weak D match, TRBD1 (6 bases). The CDR3 sequence is 15 residues long. The germline V and J ends were trimmed by 3 bases and 5 bases, with 16 bases remaining between them. Germline V gene sequence: CDR1 SGHTA, CDR2 FQGNSA. The CDR3 loop is CASSFVFGGGTEAFF. In DNA, the CDR3 is TGTGCCAGCAGCTTTGTTTTTGGAGGGGGAACTGAAGCTTTCTTT.

This chain uses TRBV20-1 with TRBJ2-1; 10 bases align to TRBD2. The length of the CDR3 is 18 residues. V shed 2 bases, J shed 4 bases, and the junction held 14 bases outside the gene matches. Germline lookup yields CDR1 DFQATT and CDR2 SNEGSKA (reference sequence). The CDR3 nucleotides are TGCAGTGCTAGATCTGGGAGACTAGCGGGCTACTCATACAATGAGCAGTTCTTC. The encoded protein is CSARSGRLAGYSYNEQFF.

This clonotype was recorded a few times. This rearrangement joins TRBV4-2 to TRBJ2-5, with D perhaps matching TRBD1 (5 bases). Germline V lookup: CDR1 LGHNA, CDR2 YNFKEQ. The CDR3 loop spans 17 amino acids. V was cut by 1 base and J by 2 bases, with 17 bases left in between. CDR3 DNA sequence: TGTGCCAGCAGCCAAGTCTCATTGCGACAGATACAAGAGACCCAGTACTTC. This sequence encodes CASSQVSLRQIQETQYF.

This clonotype showed up just a few times. This sequence joins TRBV5-1 and TRBJ1-1; D ambiguous. The CDR3 sequence is 14 residues long. Germline V gene lookup returns CDR1 SGHRS and CDR2 YFSETQ. Between the trimmed V and J ends, which lost 4 bases and 4 bases, there was a span of 14 bases. CDR3 sequence (DNA): TGCGCCAGCAGCCCGGGGTCAGCGGTCACTGAAGCTTTCTTT. It is translated as CASSPGSAVTEAFF.

The CDR3 coding sequence is TGTGCCAGCAGCCCAGGGGGTTTGACTGAAGCTTTCTTT. It is translated as CASSPGGLTEAFF. V usage is TRBV7-9 and J usage is TRBJ1-1, with 7 bases matching TRBD1. The CDR3 runs 13 residues. Germline V gene sequence: CDR1 SEHNR, CDR2 FQNEAQ (reference sequence). The V gene end was trimmed by 5 bases and the J gene end by 5 bases; junction bases not matched to a gene: 5.

This clonotype showed up many times. The chain combines TRBV7-9 with TRBJ1-2; no definite D call. Looked up from germline, CDR1 is SEHNR and CDR2 is FQNEAQ (reference sequence). The V end was cut by 5 bases, the J end by 1 base, with 8 bases between. CDR3 size: 13 residues. The CDR3 sequence: CASSLTDNYGYTF. CDR3 in DNA: TGTGCCAGCAGCCTTACGGATAACTATGGCTACACCTTC.

This clonotype was seen more than once but under ten times. This chain uses TRBV12-3 or TRBV12-4 with TRBJ2-3; D possibly corresponds to TRBD2 (5 bases). The V end was cut by 0 bases, the J end by 0 bases, with 10 bases between. The CDR3 is 16 amino acids. CDR3 sequence reads: CASSLAVGGSTDTQYF. Here the CDR3 DNA reads TGTGCCAGCAGTTTAGCGGTTGGAGGCAGCACAGATACGCAGTATTTT.

The chain recombines TRBV29-1 with TRBJ1-3; tentative D call: TRBD1 (5 bases). V lost 7 bases and J lost 3, with 13 bases in between. The CDR3 extends over 13 amino acids. Germline-derived CDR1 and CDR2 are SQVTM and ANQGSEA. CDR3: CSATAVIGNTIYF. CDR3 nucleotides: TGCAGCGCGACAGCCGTAATTGGAAACACCATATATTTT.

This clonotype has only a few counts. V and J are TRBV20-1 and TRBJ2-5; 11 bases are a match to TRBD2. The germline CDR1 and CDR2 sequences are DFQATT and SNEGSKA (reference sequence). The J segment lost 1 base and the V segment lost 6 bases, leaving 7 bases of the junction unmatched. The CDR3 contains 15 residues. The CDR3 sequence: CSAVLAGGSQETQYF. CDR3 DNA sequence: TGCAGTGCGGTGCTAGCGGGGGGCTCCCAAGAGACCCAGTACTTC.

In its sample, this clonotype was seen a few times. This chain uses TRBV4-3 with TRBJ2-5; no reliable D call. CDR1 LGHNA and CDR2 YSLEER come from the germline V gene. The ends were cut back, 1 base at V and 4 bases at J, with 10 bases in the middle. The CDR3 has 14 residues. In DNA, the CDR3 is TGCGCCAGCAGCCAAGGCCCCGTCCGAGAGACCCAGTACTTC. Protein product: CASSQGPVRETQYF.

A few counts support this clonotype. The V gene is TRBV27, the J gene TRBJ2-1, with D tentatively TRBD2 (7 bases). CDR3 size: 15 residues. V lost 5 bases and J lost 5, with 16 bases in between. Germline V gene sequence: CDR1 MNHEY, CDR2 SMNVEV (reference sequence). CDR3 residues: CASSHQRGAHNEQFF. CDR3 coding DNA: TGTGCCAGCAGTCACCAACGGGGGGCCCACAATGAGCAGTTCTTC.